Below, one TCR beta chain is given with its context. This specimen comes from a study of cytomegalovirus exposure and HLA in healthy donors. CDR1 SEHNR and CDR2 FQNEAQ come from the germline V gene (reference sequence). This CDR3 contains 13 residues. Trimming left V 5 bases short and J 5 bases short, with 12 bases between. Only in-frame clones appear in the TCRdb table, and some are missing; sequencing was by immunoSEQ multiplex PCR. The data hold 300,000 to 450,000 clones, with roughly 90% observed a single time. The source is a young woman in good health and CMV-seronegative. Sequenced: PBMCs. V is TRBV7-9 and J is TRBJ1-1; tentatively, D is TRBD1 (5 bases). CDR3 residues: CASSLLEGTEAFF. CDR3 DNA sequence: TGTGCCAGCAGCCTATTGGAGGGGACTGAAGCTTTCTTT. The whole variable domain, filled in from reference TRBV7-9 and TRBJ1-1, reads DTGVSQNPRHKITKRGQNVTFRCDPISEHNRLYWYRQTLGQGPEFLTYFQNEAQLEKSRLLSDRFSAERPKGSFSTLEIQRTEQGDSAMYLCASSLLEGTEAFFGQGTRLTVV.